This is a list of T cell receptor beta chains from one sample in a study of OX40 agonist ivuxolimab in advanced cancers. Assay used: immunoSEQ multiplex PCR; TCRdb lists only in-frame clones, some missing. The sample holds fewer than 85,000 clones, more than 85% seen once. The sequences come from CD4+ or CD8+ T cells sorted from blood, collected in a trial of the OX40 agonist ivuxolimab. These receptors all stem from an adult with an advanced solid tumor such as melanoma, head and neck, liver or kidney cancer. The CDR3 runs from the conserved cysteine through the conserved F or W. D genes are given only for firm matches. Some rows have no size entry. The others give once, few or many, or a class for an expanded clone.

clone size: few; V gene: TRBV6-4; J gene: TRBJ2-2; D gene: TRBD2; CDR3 DNA: TGTGCCAGCAGTGAGACTAGCGGGGGACCCGGGGAGCTGTTTTTT; CDR3 protein: CASSETSGGPGELFF
clone size: -; V gene: TRBV2; J gene: TRBJ2-3; D gene: -; CDR3 DNA: TGTGCCAGCAGTCCCGGGACGGCTAGCACAGATACGCAGTATTTT; CDR3 protein: CASSPGTASTDTQYF
clone size: -; V gene: TRBV4-1; J gene: TRBJ1-3; D gene: -; CDR3 DNA: TGCGCCAGCAGCCAAACCCGCCTCACCTACTCTGGAAACACCATATATTTT; CDR3 protein: CASSQTRLTYSGNTIYF
clone size: -; V gene: TRBV5-1; J gene: TRBJ1-1; D gene: -; CDR3 DNA: TGCGCCAGCAGCTGGGGAAACACTGAAGCTTTCTTT; CDR3 protein: CASSWGNTEAFF
clone size: -; V gene: TRBV7-9; J gene: TRBJ1-2; D gene: -; CDR3 DNA: TGTGCCAGCAGCTTCGTCTCGTATGGCTACACCTTC; CDR3 protein: CASSFVSYGYTF
clone size: -; V gene: TRBV7-2; J gene: TRBJ2-7; D gene: -; CDR3 DNA: TGTGCCAGCAGCATAACCTACGAGCAGTACTTC; CDR3 protein: CASSITYEQYF
clone size: -; V gene: TRBV6-1; J gene: TRBJ1-5; D gene: -; CDR3 DNA: TGTGCCAGCAGTGTTTACCCTACCACCAATCAGCCCCAGCATTTT; CDR3 protein: CASSVYPTTNQPQHF
clone size: few; V gene: TRBV7-9; J gene: TRBJ1-2; D gene: -; CDR3 DNA: TGTGCCAGCAGCTTTACACAGGGACACGGTGGCTACACCTTC; CDR3 protein: CASSFTQGHGGYTF
clone size: -; V gene: TRBV7-9; J gene: TRBJ2-5; D gene: -; CDR3 DNA: TGTGCCAGCAGCTTAGATAGGGTTCCGCAAGAGACCCAGTACTTC; CDR3 protein: CASSLDRVPQETQYF
clone size: -; V gene: TRBV5-6; J gene: TRBJ1-5; D gene: -; CDR3 DNA: TGTGCCAGCAGCTCGGGGATCAATCAGCCCCAGCATTTT; CDR3 protein: CASSSGINQPQHF
clone size: -; V gene: TRBV15; J gene: TRBJ2-7; D gene: -; CDR3 DNA: TGTGCCACCAGCAGAGGGGGTTCCTACGAGCAGTACTTC; CDR3 protein: CATSRGGSYEQYF
clone size: -; V gene: TRBV2; J gene: TRBJ2-5; D gene: -; CDR3 DNA: TGTGCCAGGGGACGGACAGGGAGGGTTCAGACCCAGTACTTC; CDR3 protein: CARGRTGRVQTQYF
clone size: -; V gene: TRBV27; J gene: TRBJ1-1; D gene: -; CDR3 DNA: TGTGCCAGCAGTTCTTACCCTCGCCGGGAAGTCACTGAAGCTTTCTTT; CDR3 protein: CASSSYPRREVTEAFF
clone size: -; V gene: TRBV7-8; J gene: TRBJ1-3; D gene: -; CDR3 DNA: TGTGCCAGCAGCTCCTCACCCCTTTCCGATGGAAACACCATATATTTT; CDR3 protein: CASSSSPLSDGNTIYF